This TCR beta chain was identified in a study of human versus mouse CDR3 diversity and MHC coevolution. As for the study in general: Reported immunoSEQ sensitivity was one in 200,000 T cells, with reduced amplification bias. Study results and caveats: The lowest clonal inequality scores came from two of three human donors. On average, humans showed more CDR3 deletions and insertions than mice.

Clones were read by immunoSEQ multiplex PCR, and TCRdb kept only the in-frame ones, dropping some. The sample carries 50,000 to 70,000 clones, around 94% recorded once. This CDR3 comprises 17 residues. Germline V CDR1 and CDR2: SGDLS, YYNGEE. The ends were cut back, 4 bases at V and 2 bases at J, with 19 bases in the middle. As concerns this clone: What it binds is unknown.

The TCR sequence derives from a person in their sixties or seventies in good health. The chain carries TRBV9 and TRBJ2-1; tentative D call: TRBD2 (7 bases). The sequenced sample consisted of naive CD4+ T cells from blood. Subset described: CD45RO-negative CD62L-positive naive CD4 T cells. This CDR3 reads CASSPRGREGAYNEQFF. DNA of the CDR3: TGTGCCAGCAGCCCACGGGGGAGGGAGGGGGCCTACAATGAGCAGTTCTTC.